Listed here are 20 T cell receptor beta chains from one sample, sequenced in a study of shared clonotypes between healthy human individuals. The table came from immunoSEQ multiplex PCR; TCRdb's copy has only in-frame clones and leaves some out. The repertoire holds a few million clones, 85% to 95% seen once, with approximately 0.39% in the top ten. Sequencing was done on a sample of naive CD4+ T cells from PBMCs. Subset: CD45RA+ positively selected. The receptors derive from a man younger than 35 in good health. Some clones in this sample may be carry-over from other donors' samples.

Regarding this clone: Within the sample, other DNA sequences also encode this same CDR3. J is TRBJ1-1 and V is TRBV2, with a weak D call TRBD1 (6 bases). Trimming removed 5 bases at V and 7 bases at J, with 8 bases between. Germline V gene sequence: CDR1 SNHLY, CDR2 FYNNEI. CDR3 length equals 11 residues. The CDR3: CASSLDSEAFF. The CDR3, as DNA: TGTGCCAGCAGTTTGGACAGTGAAGCTTTCTTT.

This sequence joins TRBV19 and TRBJ1-5; D gene ambiguous. This CDR3 comprises 16 residues. V shed 5 bases and J shed 0 bases, with 14 bases lying between them. Germline V gene data show CDR1 as LNHDA and CDR2 as SQIVND (reference sequence). The chain's CDR3 is CASSSPFRNSNQPQHF. The CDR3, as DNA: TGTGCCAGTAGTTCCCCGTTCAGAAATAGCAATCAGCCCCAGCATTTT.

The gene calls are TRBV28 and TRBJ2-7; no clear D gene. V dropped 6 bases and J dropped 0 bases, with 12 bases sitting between them. The CDR3 extends over 14 amino acids. Per the germline V gene, CDR1 is MDHEN and CDR2 is SYDVKM. Here the CDR3 reads CASSPPKTSYEQYF. CDR3 bases: TGTGCCAGCAGCCCCCCTAAGACCTCCTACGAGCAGTACTTC.

This clone was detected only once. The gene calls are TRBV6-1 and TRBJ2-5, with unresolved D. CDR1 and CDR2 from the germline V gene are MNHNS and SASEGT. The germline V and J ends were trimmed by 1 base and 1 base, with 7 bases remaining between them. The CDR3 is 14 amino acids. The CDR3 nucleotides read TGTGCCAGCAGTGAAGTAACTTCCCAAGAGACCCAGTACTTC. This translates into CASSEVTSQETQYF.

J is TRBJ2-1 and V is TRBV10-3, with 8 bases lining up with TRBD2. J was trimmed by 3 bases and V by 3 bases; bases with no gene match: 4. Germline loops: CDR1 ENHRY, CDR2 SYGVKD. The CDR3 covers 15 residues. The CDR3 nucleotides are TGTGCCATCAGTGACTGGCGGGAGGACTACAATGAGCAGTTCTTC. It is translated as CAISDWREDYNEQFF.

This clone appeared a single time. The CDR3: CASSVGQSRDQPQHF. For the CDR3, the DNA is TGTGCCAGCAGCGTCGGACAGAGTAGAGATCAGCCCCAGCATTTT. The J gene is TRBJ1-5, the V gene TRBV5-4, with a weak D call TRBD1 (6 bases). Germline V CDR1 and CDR2: SGHNT, YYREEE (reference sequence). V was trimmed by 4 bases and J by 5 bases, leaving 16 bases between them. The CDR3 is 15 amino acids.

The chain uses TRBV30 and TRBJ1-5; TRBD1 might be the D (6 bases). V was pared by 2 bases and J by 6 bases, with 23 bases between. There are 17 residues in the CDR3. Germline values: CDR1 GTSNPN, CDR2 SVGIG (reference sequence). The CDR3 nucleotides read TGTGCCTGGAGTCCCGGGACACTGGGGATTATGGTTCAGCCCCAGCATTTT. Protein product: CAWSPGTLGIMVQPQHF.

V is TRBV2 and J is TRBJ1-1; D not certain. The V and J ends lost 8 bases and 0 bases respectively, with 10 bases between them. The CDR3 totals 13 residues. Germline lookup yields CDR1 SNHLY and CDR2 FYNNEI. The CDR3 DNA reads as TGTGCCAGCGCCTGGCAGGTGAACACTGAAGCTTTCTTT. Amino acids: CASAWQVNTEAFF.

Concerning this clone: Other DNA sequences in this specimen translate into the identical CDR3. The V call is TRBV18, the J call TRBJ2-3; no clear D. Germline V gene lookup returns CDR1 KGHSH and CDR2 LQKENI. The CDR3 spans 13 residues. Deletions cut 4 bases from V and 3 bases from J, with 8 bases between. The CDR3 region has the DNA TGTGCCAGCTCACTTGCTGGAACAGATACGCAGTATTTT. It yields the protein CASSLAGTDTQYF.

The CDR3 coding sequence is TGTGCCAGCACCCTGGACACCTGGGGGGCCAACGTCCTGACTTTC. Protein sequence: CASTLDTWGANVLTF. This sequence joins TRBV7-8 and TRBJ2-6; D is possibly TRBD1 (5 bases). The CDR3 is made up of 15 amino acids. V was shortened by 7 bases and J by 4 bases, with 14 bases between the two germline ends. Germline V gene lookup returns CDR1 SGHVS and CDR2 FQNEAQ.

The J gene is TRBJ1-2, the V gene TRBV28, with TRBD1 matching over 7 bases. The V gene end was trimmed by 5 bases and the J gene end by 4 bases; junction bases not matched to a gene: 7. There are 14 residues in the CDR3. The germline CDR1 and CDR2 sequences are MDHEN and SYDVKM. In DNA form, the CDR3 reads TGTGCCAGCAGTCCGGGACAGACCTCCTATGGCTACACCTTC. This gives the protein CASSPGQTSYGYTF.

This clone was seen only once. The J gene is TRBJ2-5, the V gene TRBV28; perhaps TRBD1 as D (8 bases). The CDR3 totals 14 residues. CDR1 is MDHEN, CDR2 SYDVKM, per germline. Trimming left V 3 bases short and J 7 bases short, with 15 bases between. This chain's CDR3 is CASSFRTGRATQYF. Written as DNA, the CDR3 is TGTGCCAGCAGTTTCCGGACAGGGAGGGCGACCCAGTACTTC.

This CDR3 is CASSLFGAGGNTGELFF. The CDR3 DNA is TGCGCCAGCAGCTTGTTCGGAGCGGGAGGCAACACCGGGGAGCTGTTTTTT. This rearrangement joins TRBV5-1 to TRBJ2-2; 9 nucleotides align to TRBD2. CDR3 size: 17 residues. After removal of 1 base from V and 2 bases from J, the junction contained 6 bases not matched to a gene. The germline gives CDR1 SGHRS, CDR2 YFSETQ.

This clone was picked up one time. The rearrangement joins TRBV19 to TRBJ2-3; 8 positions match TRBD2. This CDR3 comprises 15 residues. The trim removed 4 bases at V and 0 bases at J, leaving 3 bases unmatched. The germline CDR1 and CDR2 sequences are LNHDA and SQIVND (reference sequence). The CDR3 spells CASSNRLASTDTQYF. CDR3 coding DNA: TGTGCCAGTAGTAACCGACTAGCGAGCACAGATACGCAGTATTTT. Full variable domain (missing parts from reference TRBV19 and TRBJ2-3): DGGITQSPKYLFRKEGQNVTLSCEQNLNHDAMYWYRQDPGQGLRLIYYSQIVNDFQKGDIAEGYSVSREKKESFPLTVTSAQKNPTAFYLCASSNRLASTDTQYFGPGTRLTVL.

The chain joins TRBV5-1 to TRBJ2-2; the D is unclear. Germline V gives CDR1 SGHRS, CDR2 YFSETQ. Trimming took 0 bases from V and 3 from J, leaving 12 bases between them. The CDR3 runs to 16 residues. In DNA, the CDR3 is TGCGCCAGCAGCTTGGGGTTATTGATAGACACCGGGGAGCTGTTTTTT. This encodes CASSLGLLIDTGELFF.

The chain is built from TRBV29-1 and TRBJ2-7; 11 bases are shared with TRBD1. Germline CDR1 SQVTM, CDR2 ANQGSEA. This CDR3 contains 14 residues. J was trimmed by 4 bases and V by 7 bases; bases with no gene match: 9. The CDR3 reads CSATPGTGGYEQYF. The CDR3 DNA is TGCAGCGCCACCCCCGGGACAGGGGGGTACGAGCAGTACTTC.

Here the CDR3 reads CASSVGSNSGNTIYF. The CDR3 region has the DNA TGTGCCAGCAGCGTAGGCAGCAACTCTGGAAACACCATATATTTT. The rearrangement joins TRBV9 to TRBJ1-3; the D is unclear. The V gene's germline CDR1 is SGDLS and CDR2 YYNGEE. The CDR3 length is 15 residues. V lost 0 bases and J 0 bases, leaving 7 bases between the germline ends.

The chain employs TRBV6-5 and TRBJ2-7; D is undetermined. Germline V gene sequence: CDR1 MNHEY, CDR2 SVGAGI. The V and J ends lost 1 base and 5 bases respectively, with 12 bases between them. This CDR3 has 14 residues. CDR3 DNA sequence: TGTGCCAGCAGTTACTTAAGGGTATCCCACGAGCAGTACTTC. Residues: CASSYLRVSHEQYF.

This chain uses TRBV6-1 with TRBJ2-7, with TRBD2 matching over 13 bases. There are 15 residues in the CDR3. Per germline, CDR1 MNHNS and CDR2 SASEGT. Trimming took 5 bases from V and 4 from J; bases not matched to a gene: 5. The CDR3 coding sequence is TGTGCCAGCAGTTTCCAGGGACTAGCGGGATACGAGCAGTACTTC. The encoded protein is CASSFQGLAGYEQYF.

The chain is built from TRBV6-1 and TRBJ2-1; D might be TRBD2 (6 bases). This CDR3 region has 13 residues. The germline gives CDR1 MNHNS, CDR2 SASEGT. The ends were cut back, 6 bases at V and 7 bases at J, with 13 bases in the middle. The DNA for the CDR3 is TGTGCCAGCAGCCGGGAGTGGGTTAATGAGCAGTTCTTC. This codes for CASSREWVNEQFF.